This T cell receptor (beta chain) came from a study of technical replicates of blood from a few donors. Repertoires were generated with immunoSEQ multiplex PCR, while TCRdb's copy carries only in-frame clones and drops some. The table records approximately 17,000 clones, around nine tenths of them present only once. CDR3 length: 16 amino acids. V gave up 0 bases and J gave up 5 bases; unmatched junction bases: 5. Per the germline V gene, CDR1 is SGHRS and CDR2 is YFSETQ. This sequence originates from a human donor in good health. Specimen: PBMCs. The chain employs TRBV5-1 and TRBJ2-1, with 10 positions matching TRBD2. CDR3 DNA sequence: TGCGCCAGCAGCTTGGAGGGACTAGCGTCTAACAATGAGCAGTTCTTC. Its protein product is CASSLEGLASNNEQFF.